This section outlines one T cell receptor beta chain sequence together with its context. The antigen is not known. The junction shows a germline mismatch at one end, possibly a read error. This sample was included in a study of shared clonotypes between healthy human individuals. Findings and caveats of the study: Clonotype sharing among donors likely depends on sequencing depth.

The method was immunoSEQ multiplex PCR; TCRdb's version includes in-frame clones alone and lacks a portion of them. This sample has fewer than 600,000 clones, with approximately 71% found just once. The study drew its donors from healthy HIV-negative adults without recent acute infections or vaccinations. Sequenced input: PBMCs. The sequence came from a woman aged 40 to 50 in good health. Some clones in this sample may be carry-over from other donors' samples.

The CDR3 DNA reads as TGCGCCAGCAGTGAGGGATTCGACCGTAGCAATCAGCCCCAGCGTTTT. Its translation: CASSEGFDRSNQPQRF. V is TRBV10-2 and J is TRBJ1-5, with D uncertain. The length of the CDR3 is 16 residues. Per germline, CDR1 WSHSY and CDR2 SAAADI.